Shown below are 11 T cell receptor beta chains from a single sample sequenced in a study of tumor-infiltrating lymphocytes in primary liver carcinoma. cDNA specific to TCR beta was made from 450 to 500 ng of total RNA, with a constant-region primer employed for priming. Employing slightly modified ARM-PCR, three nested multiplex PCR rounds were run, and these gave rise to the TCR beta libraries. A C-beta reverse primer and TRBV1-TRBV30 forward primers served in each of the first two PCR rounds, at ten to eleven cycles apiece. Each CDR3 protein is one row after TCRdb ran MiXCR on the multiplex PCR reads. The table lists 95,000 to 100,000 distinct CDR3 sequences, approximately 70% of them singletons. It was from 20-30 mg of unsorted bulk tissue that RNA and DNA were co-extracted. Sequenced: liver tumor tissue from sampling region 2. As to subset: tumor region T2, inferior pole. These receptors originate from an older woman with primary liver carcinoma and hepatitis B virus infection.

This clonotype was observed a single time. Just one base apart from a much larger clone, this may be a read error. The rearrangement uses TRBV7-9 and TRBJ2-3; 13 bases are shared with TRBD2. The length of the CDR3 is 17 residues. V was clipped by 5 bases and J by 2 bases; unmatched bases: 7. CDR1 and CDR2 (germline): SEHNR, FQNEAQ (reference sequence). The DNA of the CDR3 is TGTGCCAGCAGCAGGACTAGCGGGGGTACTAACACAGATACGCAGTATTTT. Encoded protein: CASSRTSGGTNTDTQYF. Variable domain in full (rest from reference TRBV7-9 and TRBJ2-3): DTGVSQNPRHKITKRGQNVTFRCDPISEHNRLYWYRQTLGQGPEFLTYFQNEAQLEKSRLLSDRFSAERPKGSFSTLEIQRTEQGDSAMYLCASSRTSGGTNTDTQYFGPGTRLTVL.

There are many counts of this clonotype. The J gene is TRBJ2-1, the V gene TRBV29-1, with D possibly TRBD1 on 5 matching bases. Trimming stripped 4 bases from V and 2 bases from J, with 12 bases between. The CDR3 has 14 amino acids. Germline CDR1 reads SQVTM; CDR2 reads ANQGSEA. The CDR3 DNA follows: TGCAGCGTTGTTAAAGGGGTTGCCTACAATGAGCAGTTCTTC. The encoded protein is CSVVKGVAYNEQFF.

This clonotype was seen repeatedly, ten times or more. This chain connects TRBV12-3 or TRBV12-4 to TRBJ2-7; D is undetermined. The CDR3 is 13 residues long. V shed 3 bases and J shed 2 bases, with 8 bases lying between them. In DNA, the CDR3 is TGTGCCAGCAGTTTTCAGGTCCCCTACGAGCAGTACTTC. Its translation is CASSFQVPYEQYF.

This clonotype was counted at least ten times. The chain employs TRBV5-5 and TRBJ2-3; D may be TRBD1 (5 bases). V was pared by 0 bases and J by 4 bases, with 9 bases between. The CDR3 spans 14 residues. The germline V gene has CDR1 SGHKS and CDR2 YYEKEE (reference sequence). The CDR3 here is CASSLGGRADTQYF. Here the CDR3 DNA reads TGTGCCAGCAGCTTGGGTGGCAGGGCAGATACGCAGTATTTT.

Concerning this clonotype: A much larger clone sits a single nucleotide away, making a read error possible. This chain joins TRBV5-8 and TRBJ2-4; D is perhaps TRBD1 or TRBD2 (5 bases each). The V end lost 4 bases, the J end lost 5 bases, and 13 bases lay between the germline ends. The CDR3 runs 14 residues. CDR1 SGHTS and CDR2 YDEGEE come from the germline V gene. The CDR3 sequence: CASSSGRGQNIQYF. The CDR3 nucleotides are TGTGCCAGCAGCAGTGGACGGGGCCAAAACATTCAGTACTTC.

The V and J genes are TRBV4-1 and TRBJ2-2; D call uncertain. The germline V gene encodes CDR1 MGHRA and CDR2 YSYEKL. The CDR3 spans 13 residues. V was cut by 1 base and J by 9 bases, with 9 bases left in between. CDR3 sequence: CASSQGRSRELFF. CDR3 nucleotide sequence: TGCGCCAGCAGCCAAGGTAGGTCCCGGGAGCTGTTTTTT.

This clonotype has only a few counts. A read error may produce the germline difference seen at one junction end. The J gene is TRBJ2-4, the V gene TRBV29-1; the match to TRBD1 covers 8 bases. Germline values: CDR1 SQVTM, CDR2 ANQGSEA. This CDR3 is 13 amino acids long. CDR3 nucleotide sequence: TGTAGCGTTGCCTGGACAGGGCAGAGCATTCAGTACTTC. Translation: CSVAWTGQSIQYF.

Comments on this clonotype: No conserved phenylalanine or tryptophan ends this CDR3, so it is likely a read error. The chain has TRBV5-4 and TRBJ2-5, with 7 nucleotides matching TRBD1. The V and J ends lost 6 bases and 5 bases, in that order; junction bases with no gene match: 16. The CDR3 covers 16 residues. Germline-derived CDR1 and CDR2 are SGHNT and YYREEE (reference sequence). Written as DNA, the CDR3 is TGTGCCAGCAACCCGGGACAGACACCTTCAAGGGAGACCCAGTACCTC. This sequence encodes CASNPGQTPSRETQYL.

To note about this clonotype: The missing conserved phenylalanine or tryptophan at the end of this CDR3 makes a read error likely. The chain combines TRBV6-1 with TRBJ2-7; D gene uncertain. This CDR3 contains 15 residues. V was cut by 4 bases and J by 0 bases, with 13 bases left in between. Germline-derived CDR1 and CDR2 are MNHNS and SASEGT. CDR3 nucleotide sequence: TGTGCCAGCAGTGCCCCGGGCAGAGCCTCCTACGAGCAGTACCTC. As protein: CASSAPGRASYEQYL.

The chain has TRBV11-2 and TRBJ2-7; weak D call: TRBD1 (6 bases). Trimming removed 6 bases from V and 6 bases from J, with 15 bases in between. This CDR3 is built from 13 residues. CDR1 is SGHAT and CDR2 is FQNNGV in the germline V gene. The CDR3 region has the DNA TGTGCCAGCAGTTCAACTAGGGGGAGCGAGCAGTACTTC. Its protein is CASSSTRGSEQYF.

CDR3 coding DNA: TGTGCCAGCAGTAGAACGGCCTTTAGGCAGTTCTTC. This gives the protein CASSRTAFRQFF. The rearrangement joins TRBV11-3 to TRBJ2-1; no definite D call. The CDR3 is made up of 12 amino acids. The V end was cut by 6 bases, the J end by 12 bases, with 15 bases between. Germline values: CDR1 SGHNT, CDR2 YENEEA.